These 25 T cell receptor beta chains came from one sample sequenced in a study of T cells in Graves' hyperthyroidism and ophthalmopathy. RNA transcripts yielded amplified TCR beta CDR3 regions. The TCR CDR3 first-round RT-PCR relied on the HTBI primer set. TCRdb called the multiplex PCR reads again in MiXCR, with one record for every CDR3 protein. This table holds about 380,000 distinct CDR3 sequences, 11% to 15% found once. Sequenced input: blood. The source of these receptors is a woman aged 60-75 years with Graves' hyperthyroidism.

This clonotype was detected ten times or more. J is TRBJ1-2 and V is TRBV12-3 or TRBV12-4, with a possible D match to TRBD1 (6 bases). The CDR3 extends over 12 amino acids. V was trimmed by 7 bases and J by 4 bases, leaving 10 bases between them. CDR3 sequence reads: CASTDRFYGYTF. CDR3 nucleotide sequence: TGTGCCAGCACCGACAGGTTCTATGGCTACACCTTC.

The rearrangement links TRBV20-1 to TRBJ1-6; 7 nucleotides line up with TRBD1. Trimming cost V 4 bases and J 7 bases; bases outside gene matches: 10. CDR3 length equals 15 residues. Looked up from germline, CDR1 is DFQATT and CDR2 is SNEGSKA (reference sequence). This CDR3 is CSATRGGTANSPLHF. Here the CDR3 DNA reads TGCAGTGCTACGAGAGGCGGGACAGCGAATTCACCCCTCCACTTT.

This clonotype was observed many times. This chain uses TRBV11-2 with TRBJ2-5, with D maybe TRBD2 (6 bases). The CDR3 is made up of 13 amino acids. The germline V gene encodes CDR1 SGHAT and CDR2 FQNNGV. Between the trimmed V and J ends, which lost 5 bases and 4 bases, there was a span of 11 bases. CDR3 in DNA: TGTGCCAGCAGCGCCTTGCGGGGAGAGACCCAGTACTTC. It specifies CASSALRGETQYF.

This clonotype was detected many times. The chain uses TRBV2 and TRBJ2-5; 11 bases agree with TRBD2. Trimming at V came to 3 bases and at J to 3 bases, leaving 3 bases not matched to a gene. The CDR3 is 15 amino acids. The germline CDR1 and CDR2 sequences are SNHLY and FYNNEI. In nucleotides, the CDR3 is TGTGCCAGCAGTGAGTTAGCGGGAGGGGAAGAGACCCAGTACTTC. Amino acids: CASSELAGGEETQYF.

In its sample, this clonotype was seen a few times. V is TRBV11-3 and J is TRBJ2-1, with 9 positions matching TRBD2. V dropped 3 bases and J dropped 6; count of bases not matched to a gene: 12. Germline values: CDR1 SGHNT, CDR2 YENEEA. The CDR3 runs 17 residues. CDR3 amino acids: CASSFCGGGGLCNEQFF. The CDR3 bases are TGTGCCAGCAGCTTTTGCGGGGGGGGGGGTCTTTGCAATGAGCAGTTCTTC.

The gene calls are TRBV30 and TRBJ1-4; no definite D call. The V end was cut by 5 bases, the J end by 7 bases, with 5 bases between. The CDR3 covers 10 residues. The V gene's germline CDR1 is GTSNPN and CDR2 SVGIG (reference sequence). CDR3: CAWGREKLFF. CDR3 DNA: TGTGCCTGGGGACGTGAAAAACTGTTTTTT.

The chain combines TRBV3-1 with TRBJ1-1, with 9 positions matching TRBD1. V lost 3 bases to trimming and J lost 3 bases; unmatched junction nucleotides: 5. This CDR3 contains 15 residues. Germline V gives CDR1 LGHDT, CDR2 YNNKEL (reference sequence). CDR3 sequence reads: CASSHRQGGHTEAFF. The CDR3, as DNA: TGTGCCAGCAGCCACAGACAGGGGGGGCACACTGAAGCTTTCTTT. Supplemented by reference TRBV3-1 and TRBJ1-1, the full variable domain reads DTAVSQTPKYLVTQMGNDKSIKCEQNLGHDTMYWYKQDSKKFLKIMFSYNNKELIINETVPNRFSPKSPDKAHLNLHINSLELGDSAVYFCASSHRQGGHTEAFFGQGTRLTVV.

This clonotype appeared a few times. A much larger clone is a single base away; this may be a read error. The chain uses TRBV3-1 and TRBJ2-5; D gene uncertain. The CDR3 runs 15 residues. CDR1 and CDR2 from the germline V gene are LGHDT and YNNKEL (reference sequence). V gave up 2 bases and J gave up 1 base, with 11 bases separating them. The CDR3 DNA reads TGTGCCAGCAGCCAACATCCGGGTCCCCAAGAGACCCAGTACTTC. Its protein is CASSQHPGPQETQYF.

This clonotype was detected only a few times. The gene calls are TRBV9 and TRBJ2-7; 11 nucleotides align to TRBD2. Germline V lookup: CDR1 SGDLS, CDR2 YYNGEE. V dropped 3 bases and J dropped 2; count of bases not matched to a gene: 7. The CDR3 loop spans 16 amino acids. The CDR3 nucleotides read TGTGCCAGCAGCGAGGGACTAGCGGTGACCGCCTACGAGCAGTACTTC. Protein: CASSEGLAVTAYEQYF.

This clonotype was seen a few times. A read error may be the cause here, since a much bigger clone is one base away. The rearrangement uses TRBV20-1 and TRBJ2-1; TRBD2 matches 8 bases. The CDR3 is 15 residues long. The V gene's germline CDR1 is DFQATT and CDR2 SNEGSKA (reference sequence). CDR3 sequence: CSASRVAGGPNERFF. The CDR3 DNA follows: TGCAGTGCTAGCCGAGTGGCGGGAGGTCCCAATGAGCGGTTCTTC.

This clonotype was seen many times. The chain carries TRBV14 and TRBJ2-7; no reliable D call. Trimming shortened V by 0 bases and J by 2 bases, and 11 bases separated the two germline ends. CDR1 is SGHDN, CDR2 FVKESK, per germline. The CDR3 is made up of 15 amino acids. CDR3 amino acids: CASSQDSNRAYEQYF. CDR3 nucleotides: TGTGCCAGCAGCCAAGACAGTAACAGAGCCTACGAGCAGTACTTC.

The sample holds many counts of this clonotype. The chain joins TRBV11-2 to TRBJ2-1; D might be TRBD2 (7 bases). CDR1 is SGHAT, CDR2 FQNNGV, per germline. The length of the CDR3 is 15 residues. V was shortened by 5 bases and J by 5 bases, with 16 bases between the two germline ends. For the CDR3, the DNA is TGTGCCAGCAGCCCGCGGGGAGGGGGGCACAATGAGCAGTTCTTC. Protein sequence: CASSPRGGGHNEQFF.

The chain is built from TRBV4-1 and TRBJ1-6; D unclear. The V gene lost 0 bases and the J gene lost 8 bases, with 17 bases spanning the gap. This CDR3 has 17 amino acids. Germline lookup yields CDR1 MGHRA and CDR2 YSYEKL. CDR3 coding DNA: TGCGCCAGCAGCCAAGAAGGAGTGCCAGGAATGTATTCACCCCTCCACTTT. It yields the protein CASSQEGVPGMYSPLHF.

This clonotype was detected ten times or more. The rearrangement joins TRBV5-6 to TRBJ1-5; D is possibly TRBD1 (5 bases). The CDR3 extends over 13 amino acids. Trimming stripped 5 bases from V and 3 bases from J, with 9 bases between. The germline CDR1 and CDR2 sequences are SGHDT and YYEEEE. CDR3 loop: CASSQGPNQPQHF. CDR3 DNA: TGTGCCAGCAGTCAGGGTCCCAATCAGCCCCAGCATTTT.

This clonotype was seen ten or more times. The chain carries TRBV28 and TRBJ2-1; 7 bases align to TRBD2. Per germline, CDR1 MDHEN and CDR2 SYDVKM. There are 14 residues in the CDR3. The CDR3 loop is CAHHPAGEVNEQFF. CDR3 bases: TGTGCTCACCACCCCGCGGGAGAGGTAAATGAGCAGTTCTTC.

The DNA for the CDR3 is TGTGCCAGCAGGGTAGGACAGGGTAATGAAAAACTGTTTTTT. This gives the protein CASRVGQGNEKLFF. The rearrangement joins TRBV2 to TRBJ1-4; 8 nucleotides align to TRBD1. V was pared by 6 bases and J by 4 bases, with 4 bases of the junction left unmatched. Germline V gives CDR1 SNHLY, CDR2 FYNNEI. The length of the CDR3 is 14 residues.

This clonotype was counted many times. The V and J genes are TRBV28 and TRBJ2-1; TRBD2 might be the D (6 bases). Trimming took off 7 bases at V and 0 bases at J, with 16 bases between the two ends. The CDR3 runs 16 residues. Per germline, CDR1 MDHEN and CDR2 SYDVKM. The CDR3 DNA is TGTGCCAGCAAAGTCCCAGGGACTTACTCCTACAATGAGCAGTTCTTC. Protein sequence: CASKVPGTYSYNEQFF.

This clonotype occurred many times. V usage is TRBV10-3 and J usage is TRBJ1-1; no clear D. Germline V gives CDR1 ENHRY, CDR2 SYGVKD. The CDR3 consists of 13 residues. The V gene lost 8 bases and the J gene lost 2 bases, with 12 bases spanning the gap. CDR3 protein: CAIQVQINTEAFF. The CDR3, as DNA: TGTGCCATCCAAGTCCAGATCAACACTGAAGCTTTCTTT.

Concerning this clonotype: A single base separates this from a much larger clone, so it may be a read error. It is likely a read error, because the conserved phenylalanine at the end of the CDR3 is missing. This chain connects TRBV3-1 to TRBJ2-3, with D possibly being TRBD2 (6 bases). This CDR3 has 14 amino acids. The ends were cut back, 1 base at V and 6 bases at J, with 11 bases in the middle. Per germline, CDR1 LGHDT and CDR2 YNNKEL (reference sequence). This CDR3 is CASSQVAGRDTQYY. The CDR3 bases are TGTGCCAGCAGCCAAGTGGCGGGGAGGGATACGCAGTATTAT.

This clonotype has at least ten counts. This chain uses TRBV27 with TRBJ2-5, with 14 bases that match TRBD2. This CDR3 is 14 amino acids long. V was clipped by 8 bases and J by 1 base; unmatched bases: 0. Per the germline V gene, CDR1 is MNHEY and CDR2 is SMNVEV (reference sequence). This CDR3 is CASGLAGGQETQYF. The CDR3 DNA sequence: TGTGCCAGCGGACTAGCGGGAGGCCAAGAGACCCAGTACTTC.

The sample holds a few counts of this clonotype. In nucleotides, the CDR3 is TGCAGCGTAAATAGCGGGAGTAGGGGAGATACGCAGTATTTT. This translates into CSVNSGSRGDTQYF. V is TRBV29-1 and J is TRBJ2-3; 9 positions match TRBD2. The CDR3 runs 14 residues. Germline V gene data show CDR1 as SQVTM and CDR2 as ANQGSEA. V lost 6 bases to trimming and J lost 5 bases; unmatched junction nucleotides: 9.

Ten or more counts support this clonotype. J is TRBJ2-2 and V is TRBV5-1, with unresolved D. CDR1 and CDR2 from the germline V gene are SGHRS and YFSETQ. The CDR3 spans 14 residues. V was cut by 2 bases and J by 2 bases, with 7 bases left in between. CDR3 loop: CASSFDFNTGELFF. CDR3 DNA sequence: TGCGCCAGCAGCTTTGACTTTAACACCGGGGAGCTGTTTTTT. The full variable domain, in which reference TRBV5-1 and TRBJ2-2 provide the parts outside the CDR3, is KAGVTQTPRYLIKTRGQQVTLSCSPISGHRSVSWYQQTPGQGLQFLFEYFSETQRNKGNFPGRFSGRQFSNSRSEMNVSTLELGDSALYLCASSFDFNTGELFFGEGSRLTVL.

This clonotype has ten or more counts. This chain connects TRBV11-3 to TRBJ2-5; 12 bases match TRBD2. Germline V gene sequence: CDR1 SGHNT, CDR2 YENEEA. The CDR3 contains 20 residues. The trim removed 1 base at V and 4 bases at J, leaving 16 bases unmatched. The DNA for the CDR3 is TGTGCCAGCAGCTTAGGCTCGACTAGCGGGAGTGGGTTTGTGGGAGAGACCCAGTACTTC. This translates into CASSLGSTSGSGFVGETQYF.

The chain joins TRBV20-1 to TRBJ2-2; 7 bases agree with TRBD1. Germline V gene data show CDR1 as DFQATT and CDR2 as SNEGSKA (reference sequence). The CDR3 sequence is 14 residues long. Trimming cost V 6 bases and J 1 base; bases outside gene matches: 5. The CDR3 coding sequence is TGCAGTGCATCGACAGGGTTGAACACCGGGGAGCTGTTTTTT. Its protein is CSASTGLNTGELFF.

At least ten counts were recorded for this clonotype. The chain couples TRBV10-3 to TRBJ2-7, with TRBD1 matching over 11 bases. The CDR3 runs to 13 residues. Germline values: CDR1 ENHRY, CDR2 SYGVKD. V lost 7 bases, J lost 4 bases, and 3 bases stayed unmatched. DNA of the CDR3: TGTGCCATCACGGACAGGGGGCTGTACGAGCAGTACTTC. It is translated as CAITDRGLYEQYF.